Presented here are 11 T cell receptor beta chains from one specimen sequenced in a study of blood T cell repertoires in COVID-19. The protocol was immunoSEQ multiplex PCR, while the TCRdb copy is restricted to in-frame clones and leaves out a portion. This table has more than 200,000 clones, around 90% appearing once. The material sequenced was peripheral blood. The receptors originated from a man aged 25 to 40 with COVID-19, enrolled during active disease.

The chain employs TRBV11-2 and TRBJ2-7; D not certain. V was clipped by 1 base and J by 3 bases, with 10 bases between them. CDR1 and CDR2 from the germline V gene are SGHAT and FQNNGV. The CDR3 length is 14 residues. The DNA of the CDR3 is TGTGCCAGCAGCTTAGTAAGCAGGCTCTACGAGCAGTACTTC. It codes for CASSLVSRLYEQYF.

V is TRBV10-3 and J is TRBJ1-1; D ambiguous. This CDR3 is built from 12 residues. From germline, CDR1 is ENHRY and CDR2 SYGVKD. Trimming took off 2 bases at V and 7 bases at J, with 8 bases between the two ends. The CDR3 is CAISESHYEAFF. As DNA, the CDR3 is TGTGCCATCAGTGAGAGCCACTATGAAGCTTTCTTT.

The rearrangement uses TRBV12-3 or TRBV12-4 and TRBJ1-5, with D unresolved. This CDR3 comprises 12 residues. V was trimmed by 1 base and J by 9 bases, leaving 7 bases between them. In DNA form, the CDR3 reads TGTGCCAGCAGTTTAGGTCGGAGGCCCCAGCATTTT. Encoded protein: CASSLGRRPQHF.

This clone was observed a few times. The V call is TRBV19, the J call TRBJ1-2; the D gene is possibly TRBD1 (6 bases). There are 13 residues in the CDR3. Germline lookup yields CDR1 LNHDA and CDR2 SQIVND (reference sequence). Trimming cost V 7 bases and J 0 bases, with 9 bases left between them. CDR3 region: CASTGQSNYGYTF. CDR3 sequence (DNA): TGTGCCAGTACCGGACAGTCTAACTATGGCTACACCTTC.

This chain uses TRBV27 with TRBJ1-6; 8 nucleotides line up with TRBD1. This CDR3 spans 17 amino acids. Trimming cost V 6 bases and J 0 bases; bases outside gene matches: 7. Germline V gene lookup returns CDR1 MNHEY and CDR2 SMNVEV (reference sequence). CDR3 bases: TGTGCCAGCAGACTCAAACAGGGGGGCTCCTATAATTCACCCCTCCACTTT. Translating gives CASRLKQGGSYNSPLHF.

This clone came up once. This rearrangement joins TRBV25-1 to TRBJ2-1, with TRBD2 matching over 8 bases. The CDR3 extends over 15 amino acids. Per germline, CDR1 MGHDK and CDR2 SYGVNS. J lost 7 bases, V lost 1 base, and 6 bases had no gene match. CDR3 region: CASSELEREINEQFF. For the CDR3, the DNA is TGTGCCAGCAGTGAATTGGAGCGGGAGATTAATGAGCAGTTCTTC.

The genes are TRBV6-5 and TRBJ1-1; D remains unclear. Germline CDR1 reads MNHEY; CDR2 reads SVGAGI. This CDR3 has 15 amino acids. V lost 5 bases, J lost 4 bases, and 17 bases lay in between. In DNA, the CDR3 is TGTGCCAGCAGTCGGGATTCAGCTCCTTCCACTGAAGCTTTCTTT. Protein product: CASSRDSAPSTEAFF.

The J gene is TRBJ1-1, the V gene TRBV10-1; TRBD1 matches 8 bases. The CDR3 contains 12 residues. Trimming removed 4 bases from V and 11 bases from J; junction bases left unmatched: 6. Germline V gene sequence: CDR1 WNHNN, CDR2 SYGVQD (reference sequence). CDR3 DNA sequence: TGCGCCAGCAGTGGGCAGGGGGCAACCGCTTTCTTT. It specifies CASSGQGATAFF.

Notes on this clone: This CDR3 is also generated by other DNA sequences in the sample. V usage is TRBV19 and J usage is TRBJ1-5; no definite D call. V lost 1 base and J 7 bases, leaving 5 bases between the germline ends. The CDR3 is made up of 12 amino acids. Germline V gives CDR1 LNHDA, CDR2 SQIVND (reference sequence). The CDR3 region has the DNA TGTGCCAGTAGTATAGCTAACCAGCCCCAGCATTTT. Translation: CASSIANQPQHF.

The V call is TRBV20-1, the J call TRBJ1-2, with a possible D match to TRBD1 (5 bases). V gave up 5 bases and J gave up 3 bases, with 7 bases separating them. This CDR3 is built from 11 residues. Germline CDR1 and CDR2: DFQATT and SNEGSKA (reference sequence). DNA for the CDR3: TGCAGTGCTCGACAGTACTATGGCTACACCTTC. This gives the protein CSARQYYGYTF.

The genes are TRBV3-1 (or the pseudogene TRBV3-2) and TRBJ1-2; D possibly corresponds to TRBD1 (5 bases). Deletions cut 11 bases from V and 4 bases from J, with 17 bases between. The V gene's germline CDR1 is LGHDT and CDR2 YNNKEL (reference sequence). The CDR3 is 13 amino acids. The CDR3 nucleotides read TGTGCCGCCAAGGAGGGGACGGGCTATGGCTACACCTTC. Amino acids: CAAKEGTGYGYTF.